These T cell receptor beta chains were read from a single sample in a study of read filtering for tumor transcriptome and immune sequencing. MiXCR was run by TCRdb on the reads, yielding one entry per CDR3 protein. The sample contains about 90,000 distinct CDR3 sequences, more than 9% of which appear only once. Input material: a population of CD138-negative cells sorted from bone marrow. These receptors originate from a donor aged 40 or over with multiple myeloma. Each CDR3 is given with its conserved first and last residue. D genes are given only for firm matches.

J gene: TRBJ2-1; V gene: TRBV6-5; D gene: -; CDR3 protein: CACKFHRSFYNEQFF
J gene: TRBJ2-7; V gene: TRBV11-2; D gene: TRBD2; CDR3 protein: CASSEGLINEQYF
J gene: TRBJ1-1; V gene: TRBV6-5; D gene: -; CDR3 protein: CASRQSGTMNTEAFF
J gene: TRBJ2-3; V gene: TRBV5-1; D gene: -; CDR3 protein: CASRLTGDTQYF
J gene: TRBJ2-5; V gene: TRBV12-3/TRBV12-4; D gene: TRBD1; CDR3 protein: CASRGQETPQETQYF
J gene: TRBJ1-3; V gene: TRBV9; D gene: -; CDR3 protein: CASSPRQQSSGNTIYF
J gene: TRBJ2-3; V gene: TRBV6-2/TRBV6-3; D gene: TRBD2; CDR3 protein: CASNSAGGITDTQYF
J gene: TRBJ2-7; V gene: TRBV7-2; D gene: -; CDR3 protein: CASSPGGSQNYEQYF
J gene: TRBJ1-1; V gene: TRBV5-1; D gene: -; CDR3 protein: CASSLKGNEAFF
J gene: TRBJ2-7; V gene: TRBV18; D gene: -; CDR3 protein: CASSGSSGPYEQYF
J gene: TRBJ2-6; V gene: TRBV11-1; D gene: -; CDR3 protein: CASSLTEPGANVLTF
J gene: TRBJ2-7; V gene: TRBV10-3; D gene: -; CDR3 protein: CAISGRGHRSYEQYF
J gene: TRBJ2-5; V gene: TRBV20-1; D gene: -; CDR3 protein: CSAREGRETQYF
J gene: TRBJ1-5; V gene: TRBV25-1; D gene: -; CDR3 protein: CASSEFSNQPQHF
J gene: TRBJ2-1; V gene: TRBV20-1; D gene: TRBD2; CDR3 protein: CSAPGELAGNNEQFF
J gene: TRBJ2-1; V gene: TRBV5-1; D gene: TRBD2; CDR3 protein: CASSRTSGRQGNEQFF
J gene: TRBJ2-3; V gene: TRBV2; D gene: TRBD2; CDR3 protein: CASGALAGERDTQYF
J gene: TRBJ1-5; V gene: TRBV27; D gene: -; CDR3 protein: CASSFGVDGNQPQHF
J gene: TRBJ1-1; V gene: TRBV5-1; D gene: -; CDR3 protein: CASGPDVGTEAFF
J gene: TRBJ2-7; V gene: TRBV7-9; D gene: -; CDR3 protein: CASSLMAYEQYF
J gene: TRBJ2-1; V gene: TRBV6-1; D gene: -; CDR3 protein: CASTQGLGDEQFF
J gene: TRBJ2-1; V gene: TRBV5-4; D gene: TRBD2; CDR3 protein: CASSLAGTSGGEQFF